This T cell receptor beta chain was captured in a study of blood T cell repertoires in COVID-19. The overall study: Italy, Spain and the United States were the sources of the convalescent and acute COVID-19 samples.

The ends lost 6 bases at V and 9 bases at J; junction bases unmatched: 5. This CDR3 is 13 amino acids long. Germline CDR1 reads SQVTM; CDR2 reads ANQGSEA. Methods used by the authors: It was from reference gene primer amplification that nucleated cell counts were estimated. TCRdb's copy holds only in-frame clones and misses some; the assay was immunoSEQ multiplex PCR. V and J calls and clone size are those listed in that table; D and trimming were worked out from the DNA. This table holds 300,000 to 400,000 clones, more than 75% found once. The chain recombines TRBV29-1 with TRBJ2-1; TRBD2 matches at 13 bases. The clonotype was recovered from a human donor in a cohort sampled during active COVID-19. The specimen sequenced was peripheral blood. The CDR3: CSVRTSGRGEQFF. The CDR3 nucleotides are TGCAGCGTAAGGACTAGCGGGAGAGGTGAGCAGTTCTTC.